The 17 T cell receptor beta chains below were found in one sample sequenced in a study of PD-L1 blockade in urothelial cancer. The time point: pretreatment peripheral blood. This table comes from immunoSEQ multiplex PCR, and its TCRdb copy is limited to in-frame clones, with some not included. The sample carries about 39,000 clones, approximately 90% recorded once. The sequencing used PBMCs, collected around atezolizumab (anti-PD-L1) treatment. These receptors were taken from a woman aged 55-75 years with urothelial cancer.

The V gene is TRBV19, the J gene TRBJ2-7; D is uncertain. This CDR3 region has 14 residues. V lost 1 base, J lost 0 bases, and 7 bases lay in between. CDR1 is LNHDA, CDR2 SQIVND, per germline (reference sequence). CDR3 DNA: TGTGCCAGTAGTATAGCGTACAGCTCCTACGAGCAGTACTTC. Protein sequence: CASSIAYSSYEQYF.

This clone has just one count. The chain joins TRBV28 to TRBJ1-2; D is undetermined. The length of the CDR3 is 12 residues. The V end lost 3 bases, the J end lost 4 bases, and 6 bases lay between the germline ends. Germline CDR1 reads MDHEN; CDR2 reads SYDVKM. The CDR3 nucleotides read TGTGCCAGCAGTTTGGGAGGCTATGGCTACACCTTC. It codes for CASSLGGYGYTF.

The chain has TRBV5-4 and TRBJ1-1, with a tentative D call TRBD1 (5 bases). The CDR3 is made up of 13 amino acids. Germline V CDR1 and CDR2: SGHNT, YYREEE (reference sequence). The V and J ends lost 0 bases and 5 bases respectively, with 8 bases between them. The CDR3 here is CASSLEGRTEAFF. CDR3 in DNA: TGTGCCAGCAGCTTGGAGGGGAGGACTGAAGCTTTCTTT.

The rearrangement uses TRBV5-1 and TRBJ2-7; TRBD2 is a possible D gene (5 bases). This CDR3 contains 11 residues. Germline V lookup: CDR1 SGHRS, CDR2 YFSETQ. V was shortened by 5 bases and J by 5 bases, with 8 bases between the two germline ends. CDR3 nucleotides: TGCGCCAGCAGGCTGGAGGACGAGCAGTACTTC. Translating it yields CASRLEDEQYF. Full variable domain (remainder filled in from reference TRBV5-1 and TRBJ2-7): KAGVTQTPRYLIKTRGQQVTLSCSPISGHRSVSWYQQTPGQGLQFLFEYFSETQRNKGNFPGRFSGRQFSNSRSEMNVSTLELGDSALYLCASRLEDEQYFGPGTRLTVT.

This rearrangement joins TRBV11-2 to TRBJ1-1, with D unclear. The CDR3 has 13 amino acids. Trimming shortened V by 5 bases and J by 0 bases, and 7 bases separated the two germline ends. The V gene's germline CDR1 is SGHAT and CDR2 FQNNGV. For the CDR3, the DNA is TGTGCCAGCAGCCGTTCCCTGAACACTGAAGCTTTCTTT. It specifies CASSRSLNTEAFF.

The chain has TRBV11-1 and TRBJ2-3; perhaps TRBD1 as D (5 bases). Trimming removed 2 bases from V and 3 bases from J, with 12 bases in between. The CDR3 totals 15 residues. Per germline, CDR1 SGHAT and CDR2 FQDESV (reference sequence). In DNA form, the CDR3 reads TGTGCCAGCAGCTTACAAGGGGCACGGACAGATACGCAGTATTTT. This codes for CASSLQGARTDTQYF.

V is TRBV11-1 and J is TRBJ2-2; 7 bases agree with TRBD1. Germline V gene data show CDR1 as SGHAT and CDR2 as FQDESV (reference sequence). V was clipped by 2 bases and J by 9 bases; unmatched bases: 15. This CDR3 has 17 residues. The CDR3 loop reads CASSLYPKSTGSRELFF. As DNA, the CDR3 is TGTGCCAGCAGCTTATATCCAAAATCGACAGGGAGCCGGGAGCTGTTTTTT.

The rearrangement uses TRBV2 and TRBJ2-7; 10 bases line up with TRBD2. Germline assignment: CDR1 SNHLY and CDR2 FYNNEI. This CDR3 is built from 16 residues. The J segment lost 6 bases and the V segment lost 6 bases, leaving 14 bases of the junction unmatched. The CDR3 DNA sequence: TGTGCCAGCAGGGTGGGTCAGGCCAGACTAGCGGGCGAGCAGTACTTC. Translated, it gives CASRVGQARLAGEQYF.

V and J are TRBV11-2 and TRBJ2-1; 13 bases fit TRBD2. The CDR3 runs to 16 residues. Germline V CDR1 and CDR2: SGHAT, FQNNGV. With 5 bases clipped from V and 7 bases from J, the junction kept 8 bases outside the gene matches. CDR3 residues: CASSALTSGRPNEQFF. CDR3 DNA sequence: TGTGCCAGCAGCGCCTTGACTAGCGGGAGGCCTAATGAGCAGTTCTTC.

This chain connects TRBV7-3 to TRBJ2-5; TRBD1 matches 12 bases. CDR1 and CDR2 from the germline V gene are SGHTA and FQGTGA. This CDR3 has 15 amino acids. V lost 4 bases and J lost 5; bases outside the gene matches: 5. CDR3 DNA: TGTGCCAGCAGCTACGGGACAGGGGGCCGGGAGACCCAGTACTTC. It translates to CASSYGTGGRETQYF.

V and J are TRBV28 and TRBJ1-2, with D hard to call. This CDR3 is built from 12 residues. Germline V gives CDR1 MDHEN, CDR2 SYDVKM. The V end was cut by 4 bases, the J end by 5 bases, with 8 bases between. CDR3 nucleotide sequence: TGTGCCAGCAGTTACCGGGAATATGGCTACACCTTC. It is translated as CASSYREYGYTF.

This rearrangement joins TRBV10-1 to TRBJ2-7, with 8 bases aligning to TRBD1. The CDR3 sequence is 14 residues long. The V segment lost 4 bases and the J segment 4 bases; nucleotides outside the gene matches: 6. CDR1 is WNHNN and CDR2 is SYGVQD in the germline V gene (reference sequence). Here the CDR3 reads CASSVGTGIYEQYF. CDR3 sequence (DNA): TGCGCCAGCAGTGTAGGGACAGGTATATACGAGCAGTACTTC.

This chain links TRBV25-1 with TRBJ1-2; no firm D call. Germline values: CDR1 MGHDK, CDR2 SYGVNS. This CDR3 is 14 amino acids long. Trimming took 2 bases from V and 7 from J, leaving 14 bases between them. CDR3 bases: TGTGCCAGCAGTGAACCTGGGCACCTGTTTGGCTACACCTTC. Translation: CASSEPGHLFGYTF.

J is TRBJ1-2 and V is TRBV2, with D perhaps matching TRBD1 (5 bases). CDR1 and CDR2 (germline): SNHLY, FYNNEI. The length of the CDR3 is 14 residues. With 7 bases removed from V and 0 bases from J, the gap between germline ends came to 12 bases. The CDR3 bases are TGTGCCAGCACCGAGCAGGGTTCTAACTATGGCTACACCTTC. It codes for CASTEQGSNYGYTF. Complete variable domain (other parts from reference TRBV2 and TRBJ1-2): EPEVTQTPSHQVTQMGQEVILRCVPISNHLYFYWYRQILGQKVEFLVSFYNNEISEKSEIFDDQFSVERPDGSNFTLKIRSTKLEDSAMYFCASTEQGSNYGYTFGSGTRLTVV.

The J gene is TRBJ2-5, the V gene TRBV5-5; 7 bases fit TRBD1. CDR1 is SGHKS, CDR2 YYEKEE, per germline (reference sequence). With 0 bases clipped from V and 6 bases from J, the junction kept 5 bases outside the gene matches. This CDR3 spans 14 amino acids. As DNA, the CDR3 is TGTGCCAGCAGCTTGGCGACAGGGTCGAAGACCCAGTACTTC. This codes for CASSLATGSKTQYF.

The J gene is TRBJ2-5, the V gene TRBV5-1, with 10 bases lining up with TRBD2. Germline V gene sequence: CDR1 SGHRS, CDR2 YFSETQ. The CDR3 spans 16 residues. Germline trimming cut 1 base from V and 5 bases from J; bases unmatched to any gene: 8. Here the CDR3 reads CASSLQREGLGETQYF. For the CDR3, the DNA is TGCGCCAGCAGCTTGCAGCGGGAGGGCCTCGGGGAGACCCAGTACTTC.

This clone is a singleton in its sample. The rearrangement links TRBV2 to TRBJ2-6; D call uncertain. In germline, CDR1 is SNHLY, CDR2 FYNNEI. V was shortened by 1 base and J by 3 bases, with 13 bases between the two germline ends. This CDR3 has 17 amino acids. The CDR3 loop is CASSEEARRFGANVLTF. DNA of the CDR3: TGTGCCAGCAGTGAAGAGGCCAGGCGATTTGGGGCCAACGTCCTGACTTTC.